This T cell receptor (beta chain) was observed in a study of CD4 T cells in relation to SARS-CoV-2 and coronaviruses (TCRdb year 2021). Notes on the research overall: In the ViraFEST assay, PBMCs were cultured with antigen for roughly eleven days, after which TCR beta CDR3s were sequenced to identify clonal expansions specific to the antigen. The negative reference condition was either a culture with an HIV-1 Nef peptide pool or a culture with no peptide. Patient-derived lymphoblastoid cell lines were used to map the HLA restriction of shared crossreactive spike epitopes. The study assessed, at the TCR clonotype level, memory CD4+ T cell crossreactivity between SARS-CoV-2 and common cold coronavirus spike proteins. Samples from a few pre-COVID donors and the naive versus memory experiments were sequenced with the Adaptive Biotechnologies TCR-sequencing kit; other data were Illumina-based. A different TCR-beta assay, based on Illumina, was used to sequence expansion assays from other donors in the study. Study-wide findings and limitations: In about 60% of donors, memory CD4+ clonotypes turned up that crossrecognized SARS-CoV-2 and at least one common cold coronavirus spike. No donor contributed both pre-pandemic and post-infection samples, which limited tracing the source of pre-existing responses. Small numbers of patients and of tested TCRs were a limitation of the study. Significantly weaker SARS-CoV-2-driven expansion was shown by crossreactive clones than by monoreactive clones, consistent with antigenic imprinting. Crossreactivity analysis was centred on spike protein, so crossreactivity against other viral proteins was not assessed.

This clone is characterized as medium-sized (0.01 to 0.1%). No cognate antigen has been identified for it. It has no much larger one-base neighbor in the sample; base qualities were not kept. The CDR3 measures 13 amino acids from cysteine to phenylalanine. The kept DNA is CDR3 alone, 39 bases in frame from the first base. The germline V gene sets CDR1 to MGHRA and CDR2 to YSYEKL. V was cut back by 4 bases and J by 3 bases, leaving a gap of 9 bases between them. CD4+ T cells from unexposed donors were collected before the COVID-19 pandemic (2011-2018). The EasySep CD4+ T cell isolation kit was used to isolate CD4+ T cells once the cultures had run for roughly eleven days. As cell number allowed, CD4+ T cells from unexposed donors were tested for reactivity to SARS-CoV-2 S and N and to four common cold coronavirus spike pools. Each well received about 2.2 million PBMCs, cultured in IMDM supplemented with approximately 5.3% human AB serum and about 10 IU/ml IL-2. Half of the culture medium was replaced with fresh IL-2-containing medium on days 3 and 7. Triplicate replicate wells were generally used for each peptide culture condition. Leukapheresis product for the unexposed donors was purchased commercially. Ficoll-Paque PLUS gradient centrifugation was used to isolate PBMCs from leukapheresis product or whole blood. PBMCs were either used fresh in the expansion assay or cryopreserved at -140 degrees C. The QIAamp Micro DNA Kit was used to extract genomic DNA from the CD4+ T cells.

Libraries came from the immunoSEQ multiplex PCR assay. On the authors' methods: During preprocessing, nonproductive sequences were removed, along with CDR3s that did not begin with C, did not end with F or W, or were shorter than 7 amino acids. Antigen-specific clonotypes were called with the MANAFEST web app on the basis of expansion relative to the reference and to other culture wells. A clone was considered positive if the clone showed significant expansion compared with the reference culture in 2 of 3 replicate wells at an FDR below 0.05. A further requirement for positive clones was significant expansion compared with all other tandem wells, along with an odds ratio above 5. After three terminal residues were trimmed from each end, CDR3 homology was quantified as pairwise Levenshtein distance using the stringdist R package. Entries here come from immuneACCESS through TCRdb and include only in-frame sequences with V and J called. Some clones fail to appear in such tables; in the studies checked, an unresolved V gene covers under half of the shortfall, and the cause of the remainder is unknown. From that table come the V and J calls and clone size; the DNA was used to work out D and trimming. This sample has more than 15,000 clones in its table, and 70% to 85% of those were observed once. The top ten constitute approximately 19% of the sample.

The sequenced material came from CD4+ T cells from PBMCs, cultured in vitro. This sequence uses TRBV4-1 and TRBJ1-1; the D gene assignment is ambiguous. This TCR came from a human donor in good health. The CDR3 has the sequence CASSPSGYTEAFF. The DNA is as follows: TGCGCCAGCAGCCCCTCTGGGTACACTGAAGCTTTCTTT.